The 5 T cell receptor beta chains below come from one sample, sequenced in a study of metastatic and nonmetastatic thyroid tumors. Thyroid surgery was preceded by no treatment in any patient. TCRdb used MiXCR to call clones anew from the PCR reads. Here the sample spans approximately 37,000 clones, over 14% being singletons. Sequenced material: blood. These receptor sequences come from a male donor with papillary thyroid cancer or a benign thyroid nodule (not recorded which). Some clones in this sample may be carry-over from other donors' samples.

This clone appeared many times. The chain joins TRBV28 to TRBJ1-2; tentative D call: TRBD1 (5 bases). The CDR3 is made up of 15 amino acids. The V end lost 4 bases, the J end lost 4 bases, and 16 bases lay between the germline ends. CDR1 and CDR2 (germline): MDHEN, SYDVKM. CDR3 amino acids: CASSWARDDPYGYTF. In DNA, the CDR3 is TGTGCCAGCAGTTGGGCCAGGGACGATCCCTATGGCTACACCTTC.

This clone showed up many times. In DNA, the CDR3 is TGTGCCAGCAGTGCAGAAGCTTTCTTT. Its translation: CASSAEAFF. The V gene is TRBV6-1, the J gene TRBJ1-1; D is unclear. The V gene lost 4 bases and the J gene lost 8 bases, with 2 bases spanning the gap. The CDR3 spans 9 residues. Germline CDR1 reads MNHNS; CDR2 reads SASEGT.

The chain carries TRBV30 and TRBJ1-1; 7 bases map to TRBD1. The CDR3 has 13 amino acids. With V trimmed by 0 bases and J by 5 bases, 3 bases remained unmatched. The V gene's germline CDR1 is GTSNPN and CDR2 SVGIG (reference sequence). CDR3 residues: CAWSVGRGTEAFF. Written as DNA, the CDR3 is TGTGCCTGGAGTGTCGGCAGGGGGACTGAAGCTTTCTTT.

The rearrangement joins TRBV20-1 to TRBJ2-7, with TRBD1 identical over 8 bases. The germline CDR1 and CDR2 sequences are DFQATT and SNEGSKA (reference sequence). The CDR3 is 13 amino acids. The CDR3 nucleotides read TGCAGCCTGCCGGGACAGGCCTCCTACGAGCAGTACTTC. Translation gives CSLPGQASYEQYF.

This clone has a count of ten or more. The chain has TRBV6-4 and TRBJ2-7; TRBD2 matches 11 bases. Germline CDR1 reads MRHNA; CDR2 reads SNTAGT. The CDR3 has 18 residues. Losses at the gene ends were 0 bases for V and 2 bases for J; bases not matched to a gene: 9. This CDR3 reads CASSDSVPGLADPYEQYF. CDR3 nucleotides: TGTGCCAGCAGTGACTCTGTCCCGGGACTAGCGGATCCCTACGAGCAGTACTTC.